What follows are 30 T cell receptor beta chains derived from one specimen sequenced in a study of graft-versus-host responses after intestinal transplantation. TCRdb's copy holds only in-frame clones and misses some; the assay was immunoSEQ multiplex PCR. The sample records over 70,000 clones, roughly 89% being singletons. No antigen has been assigned to these receptors. This sample comprised unstimulated CD8+ T cells sorted from spleen or lymph node cells, obtained before transplant. The receptors originated from a human donor who was the organ donor for an intestinal transplant.

The chain's CDR3 is CASSLEGADSPLHF. CDR3 DNA sequence: TGTGCCAGCAGCTTGGAAGGGGCTGATTCACCCCTCCACTTT. This chain links TRBV5-6 with TRBJ1-6, with TRBD1 as a possible D gene (5 bases). The CDR3 loop spans 14 amino acids. Germline values: CDR1 SGHDT, CDR2 YYEEEE. V was trimmed by 0 bases and J by 8 bases, leaving 9 bases between them.

The chain links TRBV27 to TRBJ2-7, with 8 bases that match TRBD2. The CDR3 consists of 14 residues. Looked up from germline, CDR1 is MNHEY and CDR2 is SMNVEV (reference sequence). Trimming took 5 bases from V and 2 from J; bases not matched to a gene: 5. DNA for the CDR3: TGTGCCAGCAGTCCAACTAGCGGTCCCTACGAGCAGTACGTC. Translated, it gives CASSPTSGPYEQYV.

The gene calls are TRBV4-1 and TRBJ1-2; D unclear. Germline CDR1 MGHRA, CDR2 YSYEKL. This CDR3 spans 14 amino acids. The V and J ends lost 4 bases and 8 bases respectively, with 17 bases between them. DNA for the CDR3: TGCGCCAGCAGCCCCTTGGCAGGTTTAAGGGGCTACACCTTC. This sequence encodes CASSPLAGLRGYTF.

This rearrangement joins TRBV2 to TRBJ2-7; TRBD1 matches at 8 bases. The germline V gene has CDR1 SNHLY and CDR2 FYNNEI. The CDR3 length is 10 residues. J lost 6 bases, V lost 8 bases, and 0 bases had no gene match. CDR3 nucleotides: TGTGCCAGCGACAGGGGCGAGCAGTACGTC. It encodes CASDRGEQYV.

This chain connects TRBV2 to TRBJ1-4; TRBD1 agrees at 9 bases. This CDR3 comprises 14 residues. The V gene end was trimmed by 6 bases and the J gene end by 6 bases; junction bases not matched to a gene: 5. CDR1 and CDR2 (germline): SNHLY, FYNNEI. The CDR3 DNA reads TGTGCCAGCAGGTGGACAGGGGTTGATGAAAAACTGTTTTTT. Its protein product is CASRWTGVDEKLFF.

The genes are TRBV14 and TRBJ2-5; 8 bases agree with TRBD1. V was clipped by 1 base and J by 2 bases; unmatched bases: 9. Germline CDR1 and CDR2: SGHDN and FVKESK. The CDR3 extends over 17 amino acids. The CDR3 bases are TGTGCCAGCAGCCAAGGGCACGGATACAGGGGGCAAGAGACCCAGTACTTC. This codes for CASSQGHGYRGQETQYF.

This chain joins TRBV28 and TRBJ1-3; D gene ambiguous. The CDR3 runs to 13 residues. CDR1 and CDR2 from the germline V gene are MDHEN and SYDVKM. Trimming removed 6 bases at V and 7 bases at J, with 13 bases between. CDR3 bases: TGTGCCAGCAGCGAATCGACGGGGAACACCATATATTTT. Protein sequence: CASSESTGNTIYF.

The chain uses TRBV6-5 and TRBJ1-2, with TRBD1 matching 7 bases. This CDR3 has 15 residues. Germline V gene data show CDR1 as MNHEY and CDR2 as SVGAGI. The J segment lost 5 bases and the V segment lost 4 bases, leaving 10 bases of the junction unmatched. This CDR3 is CASSFPGQPLYGYTF. The CDR3 bases are TGTGCCAGCAGTTTCCCGGGACAGCCCCTTTATGGCTACACCTTC.

This sequence joins TRBV5-1 and TRBJ2-7; 8 bases map to TRBD2. Losses at the gene ends were 4 bases for V and 4 bases for J; bases not matched to a gene: 16. Germline V gives CDR1 SGHRS, CDR2 YFSETQ. The CDR3 length is 17 residues. CDR3: CASSDGGGTSFPYEQYV. The CDR3 DNA sequence: TGCGCCAGCAGCGACGGGGGGGGAACGTCCTTTCCATACGAGCAGTACGTC.

The chain couples TRBV18 to TRBJ2-7; TRBD1 might be the D (6 bases). The V end was cut by 5 bases, the J end by 0 bases, with 8 bases between. Germline CDR1 and CDR2: KGHSH and LQKENI. The length of the CDR3 is 13 residues. The DNA of the CDR3 is TGTGCCAGCTCAGGGGACAACTCCTACGAGCAGTACGTC. Translated, it gives CASSGDNSYEQYV.

The genes are TRBV28 and TRBJ2-1, with unresolved D. CDR1 is MDHEN, CDR2 SYDVKM, per germline. The CDR3 contains 14 residues. Trimming removed 1 base at V and 8 bases at J, with 12 bases between. Here the CDR3 reads CASSLLIRPDEQFF. The CDR3, as DNA: TGTGCCAGCAGTTTATTGATACGTCCAGATGAGCAGTTCTTC.

The gene calls are TRBV14 and TRBJ2-7; 8 bases agree with TRBD1. This CDR3 has 14 amino acids. The V gene's germline CDR1 is SGHDN and CDR2 FVKESK. J lost 2 bases, V lost 4 bases, and 4 bases had no gene match. The CDR3 DNA is TGTGCCAGCAGCCGAAAACAGGGGGCCTACGAGCAGTACGTC. Translated, it gives CASSRKQGAYEQYV.

The chain carries TRBV29-1 and TRBJ1-2; 10 nucleotides match TRBD1. This CDR3 comprises 23 residues. Germline CDR1 SQVTM, CDR2 ANQGSEA. J was trimmed by 2 bases and V by 8 bases; bases with no gene match: 35. The CDR3 sequence: CSCAQTGGSRKPPPTILNYGYTF. CDR3 nucleotides: TGCAGCTGCGCCCAGACAGGGGGCAGTCGCAAACCACCACCGACCATCCTAAACTATGGCTACACCTTC.

This clone has a handful of counts. The chain has TRBV19 and TRBJ1-1; weak D call: TRBD1 (6 bases). Per the germline V gene, CDR1 is LNHDA and CDR2 is SQIVND (reference sequence). V was pared by 6 bases and J by 0 bases, with 11 bases between. CDR3 length equals 14 residues. The DNA of the CDR3 is TGTGCCAGTAGCCCCGGGACAATGAACACTGAAGCTTTCTTT. Translation: CASSPGTMNTEAFF.

The rearrangement links TRBV5-5 to TRBJ1-2; tentatively, D is TRBD1 (6 bases). CDR3 size: 15 residues. V lost 2 bases, J lost 4 bases, and 15 bases lay in between. Germline loops: CDR1 SGHKS, CDR2 YYEKEE (reference sequence). CDR3 coding DNA: TGTGCCAGCAGCTTAGGGGGGGGAGTTCTCTATGGCTACACCTTC. It yields the protein CASSLGGGVLYGYTF. The complete variable domain, with remaining parts taken from reference TRBV5-5 and TRBJ1-2, reads DAGVTQSPTHLIKTRGQQVTLRCSPISGHKSVSWYQQVLGQGPQFIFQYYEKEERGRGNFPDRFSARQFPNYSSELNVNALLLGDSALYLCASSLGGGVLYGYTFGSGTRLTVV.

DNA for the CDR3: TGTGCCAGCAGTTACGACCAGGGACTAGCCGTAGGTGAGCAGTTCTTC. This gives the protein CASSYDQGLAVGEQFF. V and J are TRBV6-5 and TRBJ2-1, with 9 bases aligning to TRBD2. Germline V gene sequence: CDR1 MNHEY, CDR2 SVGAGI. CDR3 length equals 16 residues. The trim removed 2 bases at V and 9 bases at J, leaving 11 bases unmatched.

Comment on this clone: Sequence at one end of the junction differs from germline and may be a read error. J is TRBJ1-2 and V is TRBV5-5; D is unresolved. The CDR3 extends over 11 amino acids. Germline loops: CDR1 SGHKS, CDR2 YYEKEE (reference sequence). The CDR3 DNA sequence: TGTGCCAGCAGCTTGGGTCTGCAAACGGAGTTC. It yields the protein CASSLGLQTEF. Full variable domain (outside the CDR3, taken from reference TRBV5-5 and TRBJ1-2): DAGVTQSPTHLIKTRGQQVTLRCSPISGHKSVSWYQQVLGQGPQFIFQYYEKEERGRGNFPDRFSARQFPNYSSELNVNALLLGDSALYLCASSLGLQTEFGSGTRLTVV.

The chain employs TRBV6-5 and TRBJ2-5, with 8 bases identical to TRBD2. Losses at the gene ends were 7 bases for V and 1 base for J; bases not matched to a gene: 5. The CDR3 is made up of 14 amino acids. Germline V CDR1 and CDR2: MNHEY, SVGAGI. The CDR3 region has the DNA TGTGCCAGCACGACGGGGGGGGGCCAAGAGACCCAGTACTTC. Translating gives CASTTGGGQETQYF.

The CDR3 DNA reads as TGTGCCAGCGTTGGGACAGGGGCGACCTACGAGCAGTACGTC. As protein: CASVGTGATYEQYV. The genes are TRBV2 and TRBJ2-7, with TRBD1 identical over 10 bases. Germline V CDR1 and CDR2: SNHLY, FYNNEI. Trimming cost V 8 bases and J 2 bases; bases outside gene matches: 6. CDR3 length equals 14 residues.

In regard to this clone: The final CDR3 position lacks the conserved phenylalanine or tryptophan, pointing to a likely read error. The limits of the CDR3 on the DNA are not certain, so only TCRdb's listed CDR3 is given. The gene calls are TRBV6-5 and TRBJ2-2; the DNA was not compared with TRBD2, the D call given in the table. Germline V gives CDR1 MNHEY, CDR2 SVGAGI. Inclusive of both ends, the CDR3 amounts to 14 amino acids. The CDR3 spells CASSYSSFLTSPVV.

The sample holds a few counts of this clone. The rearrangement links TRBV19 to TRBJ2-2, with 7 bases that match TRBD1. The CDR3 is 12 amino acids. Trimming removed 9 bases from V and 3 bases from J; junction bases left unmatched: 1. Germline V gene data show CDR1 as LNHDA and CDR2 as SQIVND (reference sequence). The CDR3 DNA reads as TGTGCCAGCCAGGGGGACACCGGGGAGCTGTTTTTT. Amino acid sequence: CASQGDTGELFF.

The rearrangement links TRBV4-1 to TRBJ2-5; D perhaps matches TRBD2 (6 bases). The V end was cut by 2 bases, the J end by 5 bases, with 15 bases between. Germline CDR1 and CDR2: MGHRA and YSYEKL. The CDR3 covers 15 residues. The CDR3 spells CASSQQTSPGETQYF. CDR3 in DNA: TGCGCCAGCAGCCAACAGACTAGTCCTGGGGAGACCCAGTACTTC.

This chain joins TRBV6-6 and TRBJ2-1; 15 bases map to TRBD2. Germline values: CDR1 MNHNY, CDR2 SVGAGI (reference sequence). This CDR3 has 16 amino acids. Trimming at V came to 5 bases and at J to 6 bases, leaving 5 bases not matched to a gene. This CDR3 is CASSLGLAGGFNEQFF. CDR3 nucleotide sequence: TGTGCCAGCAGTCTGGGACTAGCGGGGGGTTTCAATGAGCAGTTCTTC.

CDR3 region: CASSYSSDSKETQYF. CDR3 sequence (DNA): TGTGCCAGCAGCTACAGTTCGGACAGCAAAGAGACCCAGTACTTC. The chain recombines TRBV5-4 with TRBJ2-5, with a possible D match to TRBD1 (6 bases). The germline gives CDR1 SGHNT, CDR2 YYREEE (reference sequence). The CDR3 covers 15 residues. Trimming took 3 bases from V and 3 from J, leaving 15 bases between them.

The sample holds a few counts of this clone. This chain uses TRBV5-8 with TRBJ1-2; possibly TRBD1 for D (6 bases). CDR1 and CDR2 (germline): SGHTS, YDEGEE. The CDR3 totals 11 residues. The ends were cut back, 9 bases at V and 2 bases at J, with 8 bases in the middle. The chain's CDR3 is CAMGANYGYTF. Here the CDR3 DNA reads TGTGCCATGGGGGCGAACTATGGCTACACCTTC.

CDR3 residues: CASSVTGQGAYTEAFF. In DNA, the CDR3 is TGTGCCAGCAGCGTGACGGGACAGGGGGCTTACACTGAAGCTTTCTTT. V usage is TRBV9 and J usage is TRBJ1-1; 12 bases are a match to TRBD1. Germline values: CDR1 SGDLS, CDR2 YYNGEE. V lost 2 bases to trimming and J lost 3 bases; unmatched junction nucleotides: 5. The CDR3 loop spans 16 amino acids.

This rearrangement joins TRBV15 to TRBJ1-1; D remains ambiguous. V lost 4 bases, J lost 5 bases, and 8 bases lay in between. The length of the CDR3 is 12 residues. The V gene's germline CDR1 is LNHNV and CDR2 YYDKDF (reference sequence). The CDR3 DNA reads as TGTGCCACCAGCATTACGGAGACTGAAGCTTTCTTT. This gives the protein CATSITETEAFF.

This chain uses TRBV7-9 with TRBJ1-1; the D gene is possibly TRBD1 (5 bases). Trimming removed 5 bases at V and 4 bases at J, with 17 bases between. This CDR3 region has 15 residues. Germline V lookup: CDR1 SEHNR, CDR2 FQNEAQ (reference sequence). The CDR3 nucleotides are TGTGCCAGCAGCCCAACGGGCCGGGGGGGCACTGAAGCTTTCTTT. This codes for CASSPTGRGGTEAFF.

V gene TRBV6-5 combines with J gene TRBJ1-1, with TRBD1 matching over 9 bases. The CDR3 runs to 13 residues. With V trimmed by 10 bases and J by 5 bases, 8 bases remained unmatched. In germline, CDR1 is MNHEY, CDR2 SVGAGI. The CDR3 DNA reads TGTGCCACGGGGGGGACAGGGAAGACTGAAGCTTTCTTT. This encodes CATGGTGKTEAFF.

Only one count was recorded for this clone. V usage is TRBV7-9 and J usage is TRBJ1-2, with D tentatively TRBD1 (5 bases). The V and J ends lost 0 bases and 1 base respectively, with 21 bases between them. The CDR3 is 19 amino acids. Germline CDR1 SEHNR, CDR2 FQNEAQ (reference sequence). CDR3 DNA: TGTGCCAGCAGCTTAGCGCATGGGAGGGACCAGGAGAATAACTATGGCTACACCTTC. Residues: CASSLAHGRDQENNYGYTF. The complete variable domain, with remaining parts taken from reference TRBV7-9 and TRBJ1-2, reads DTGVSQNPRHKITKRGQNVTFRCDPISEHNRLYWYRQTLGQGPEFLTYFQNEAQLEKSRLLSDRFSAERPKGSFSTLEIQRTEQGDSAMYLCASSLAHGRDQENNYGYTFGSGTRLTVV.